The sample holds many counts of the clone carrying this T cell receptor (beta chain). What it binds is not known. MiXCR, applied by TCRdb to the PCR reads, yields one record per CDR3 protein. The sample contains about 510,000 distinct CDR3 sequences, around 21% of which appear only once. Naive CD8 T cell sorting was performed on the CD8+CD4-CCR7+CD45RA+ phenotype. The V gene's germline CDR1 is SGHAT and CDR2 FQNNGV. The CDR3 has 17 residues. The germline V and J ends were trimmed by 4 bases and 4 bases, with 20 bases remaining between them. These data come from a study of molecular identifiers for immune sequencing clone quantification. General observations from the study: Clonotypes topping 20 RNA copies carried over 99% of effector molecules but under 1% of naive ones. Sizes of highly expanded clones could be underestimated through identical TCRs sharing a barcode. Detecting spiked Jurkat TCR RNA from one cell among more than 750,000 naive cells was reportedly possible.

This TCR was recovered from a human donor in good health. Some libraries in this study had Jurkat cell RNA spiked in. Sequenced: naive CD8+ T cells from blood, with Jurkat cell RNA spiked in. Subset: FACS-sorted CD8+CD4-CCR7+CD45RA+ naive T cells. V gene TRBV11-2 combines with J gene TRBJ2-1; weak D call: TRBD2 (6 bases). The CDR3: CASSSPRTGVIYNEQFF. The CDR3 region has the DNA TGTGCCAGCAGCTCGCCTCGAACGGGGGTGATTTACAATGAGCAGTTCTTC.